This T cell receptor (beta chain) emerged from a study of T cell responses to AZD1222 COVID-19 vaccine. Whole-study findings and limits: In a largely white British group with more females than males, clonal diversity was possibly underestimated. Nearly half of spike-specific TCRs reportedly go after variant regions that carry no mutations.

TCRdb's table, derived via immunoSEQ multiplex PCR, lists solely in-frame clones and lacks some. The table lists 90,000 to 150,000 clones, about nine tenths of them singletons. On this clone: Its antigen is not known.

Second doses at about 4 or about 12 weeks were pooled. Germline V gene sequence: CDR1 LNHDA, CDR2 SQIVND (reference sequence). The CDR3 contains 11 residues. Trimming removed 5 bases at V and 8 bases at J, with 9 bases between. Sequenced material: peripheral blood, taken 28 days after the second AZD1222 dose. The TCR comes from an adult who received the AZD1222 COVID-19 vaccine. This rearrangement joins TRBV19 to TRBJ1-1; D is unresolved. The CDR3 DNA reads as TGTGCCAGTAGTTCCGAAAGAGAAGCTTTCTTT. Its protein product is CASSSEREAFF.